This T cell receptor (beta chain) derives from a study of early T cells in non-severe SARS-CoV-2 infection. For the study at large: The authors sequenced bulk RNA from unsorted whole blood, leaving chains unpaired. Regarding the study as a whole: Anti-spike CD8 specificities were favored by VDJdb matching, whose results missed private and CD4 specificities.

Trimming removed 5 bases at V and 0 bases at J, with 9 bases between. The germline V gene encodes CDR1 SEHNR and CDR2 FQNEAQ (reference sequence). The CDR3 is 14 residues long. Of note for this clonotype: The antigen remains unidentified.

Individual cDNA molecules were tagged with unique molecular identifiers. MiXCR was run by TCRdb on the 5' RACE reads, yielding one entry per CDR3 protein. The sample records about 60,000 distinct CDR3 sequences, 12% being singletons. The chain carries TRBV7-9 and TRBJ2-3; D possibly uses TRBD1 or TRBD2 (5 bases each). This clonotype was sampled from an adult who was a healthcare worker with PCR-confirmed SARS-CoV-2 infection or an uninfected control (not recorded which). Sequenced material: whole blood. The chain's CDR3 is CASSHGGSTDTQYF. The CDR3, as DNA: TGTGCCAGCAGCCATGGGGGTAGCACAGATACGCAGTATTTT.